This T cell receptor (beta chain) was found in a study of low-dose radiotherapy and immunotherapy resistance in tumors. Study as a whole: A total of 13 Gy over 26 weeks was given to Cohort 2 as 1 Gy per fraction every two weeks.

TRAV and TRBV primers primed cDNA for both TCRalpha and TCRbeta. Amplification, which lasted 20 PCR cycles, used a constant-region primer and V-primer adapter to amplify TCRs. In vitro transcription amplified isolated mRNA. One entry per CDR3 protein, called by TCRdb with MiXCR from the reads. The repertoire has approximately 84,000 distinct CDR3 sequences, roughly a sixth of them found once; the top ten carry roughly 2.8%. The sample's time point: before trial treatment. As their treatment, donors received nivolumab, ipilimumab, aspirin, low-dose cyclophosphamide and low-dose radiotherapy. Sequencing was performed on PBMCs, taken before treatment. The source is a male donor with prostate cancer.

In DNA, the CDR3 is TGTGCCAGCAGCCCGCGGCTAGGGCCGGGTAACAATGAGCAGTTCTTC. Translation: CASSPRLGPGNNEQFF. The gene calls are TRBV7-8 and TRBJ2-1; D gene ambiguous. This CDR3 comprises 16 residues. Germline V CDR1 and CDR2: SGHVS, FQNEAQ. The V end was cut by 5 bases, the J end by 5 bases, with 19 bases between.